Each of the 17 T cell receptor beta chains below was sequenced from the same sample in a study of T-cell memory formation after mild COVID-19 (dated by TCRdb to 2020 to 2022). The receptor library was made with 5' RACE. TCRdb shows the sequencer as Illumina NovaSeq 6000. TCRdb ran its own pipeline on the public reads, namely fastp trimming at Q25 and MiXCR clone calling, and kept in-frame beta chains. Duplicate CDR3 protein sequences are folded into a single record with the most common DNA and genes. This sample gives roughly 130,000 distinct CDR3 sequences in total; approximately 15% of them show up just once. 5% to 5.5% of the sample goes to the ten largest clones. Sequenced input: PBMCs or a T cell subset sorted from them (not recorded which). The receptors shown here come from a young man who had mild COVID-19 (a few samples of this study predate the infection). The sample titles of this study are shuffled in the database, so cell type and time point are left out; the donor was told from shared clones.

In its sample, this clonotype was seen a few times. This chain joins TRBV24-1 and TRBJ2-5; D gene uncertain. CDR1 and CDR2 (germline): KGHDR, SFDVKD. CDR3 size: 13 residues. Trimming removed 2 bases at V and 5 bases at J, with 8 bases between. The CDR3 coding sequence is TGTGCCACCAGTGATTCCCGGGTTGAGACCCAGTACTTC. Its protein product is CATSDSRVETQYF.

This clonotype has more than one count but fewer than ten. The rearrangement joins TRBV19 to TRBJ2-3; D may be TRBD1 or TRBD2 (5 bases each). V shed 3 bases and J shed 5 bases, with 9 bases lying between them. This CDR3 comprises 13 residues. Germline V gives CDR1 LNHDA, CDR2 SQIVND (reference sequence). CDR3 in amino acids: CASSIPGRDTQYF. CDR3 DNA: TGTGCCAGTAGTATTCCAGGGAGAGATACGCAGTATTTT.

V and J are TRBV7-2 and TRBJ2-5; possibly TRBD1 for D (6 bases). The germline V gene encodes CDR1 SGHTA and CDR2 FQGNSA. Trimming removed 4 bases from V and 3 bases from J, with 18 bases in between. The CDR3 runs to 16 residues. The CDR3 DNA sequence: TGTGCCAGCAGCTCCCCTCCGGGACAAAGGGAAGAGACCCAGTACTTC. Translation gives CASSSPPGQREETQYF.

This clonotype came up many times. This chain links TRBV20-1 with TRBJ2-7; the D gene is possibly TRBD2 (6 bases). Germline V gene data show CDR1 as DFQATT and CDR2 as SNEGSKA (reference sequence). CDR3 size: 13 residues. V lost 4 bases to trimming and J lost 2 bases, with 12 bases between them. The CDR3 region is CSATPGLTYEQYF. CDR3 nucleotides: TGCAGTGCTACGCCGGGACTTACCTACGAGCAGTACTTC.

V usage is TRBV5-6 and J usage is TRBJ2-7; no definite D call. Trimming took 2 bases from V and 3 from J, leaving 12 bases between them. Germline CDR1 and CDR2: SGHDT and YYEEEE. This CDR3 spans 14 amino acids. This CDR3 is CASSFGASHYEQYF. Written as DNA, the CDR3 is TGTGCCAGCAGCTTCGGTGCTAGTCACTACGAGCAGTACTTC. The full variable domain, rest sourced from reference TRBV5-6 and TRBJ2-7, is DAGVTQSPTHLIKTRGQQVTLRCSPKSGHDTVSWYQQALGQGPQFIFQYYEEEERQRGNFPDRFSGHQFPNYSSELNVNALLLGDSALYLCASSFGASHYEQYFGPGTRLTVT.

This clonotype was observed a handful of times. The V and J genes are TRBV12-3 or TRBV12-4 and TRBJ2-5, with TRBD1 identical over 7 bases. The CDR3 sequence is 15 residues long. V trimming: 1 base; J trimming: 1 base; junction bases outside the gene matches: 3. CDR3 coding DNA: TGTGCCAGCAGTTTAGGGGGGACAGCCCAAGAGACCCAGTACTTC. Translation gives CASSLGGTAQETQYF.

This clonotype was observed at least ten times. This chain joins TRBV7-2 and TRBJ2-5, with TRBD2 matching over 8 bases. The CDR3 loop spans 16 amino acids. V lost 5 bases, J lost 4 bases, and 12 bases stayed unmatched. Germline CDR1 is SGHTA and CDR2 is FQGNSA. CDR3 sequence: CASSPGGAGVGETQYF. The CDR3 region has the DNA TGTGCCAGCAGCCCCGGGGGAGCGGGGGTCGGAGAGACCCAGTACTTC.

The chain links TRBV30 to TRBJ2-3, with 9 bases lining up with TRBD2. The V and J ends lost 3 bases and 3 bases, in that order; junction bases with no gene match: 1. There are 13 residues in the CDR3. Germline V gene sequence: CDR1 GTSNPN, CDR2 SVGIG (reference sequence). In DNA, the CDR3 is TGTGCCTGGAGAAGCGGGGGGACAGATACGCAGTATTTT. Its translation is CAWRSGGTDTQYF. The full variable domain, with the rest looked up from reference TRBV30 and TRBJ2-3, is SQTIHQWPATLVQPVGSPLSLECTVEGTSNPNLYWYRQAAGRGLQLLFYSVGIGQISSEVPQNLSASRPQDRQFILSSKKLLLSDSGFYLCAWRSGGTDTQYFGPGTRLTVL.

The chain links TRBV7-8 to TRBJ2-5; D might be TRBD2 (6 bases). Trimming removed 6 bases at V and 2 bases at J, with 22 bases between. The CDR3 loop spans 17 amino acids. Germline assignment: CDR1 SGHVS and CDR2 FQNEAQ. The CDR3 is CASRHRRIASEQETQYF. CDR3 bases: TGTGCCAGCAGACACAGACGTATCGCTAGCGAACAAGAGACCCAGTACTTC.

This clonotype was counted a few times. The V and J genes are TRBV11-2 and TRBJ1-3, with no clear D. Germline V CDR1 and CDR2: SGHAT, FQNNGV. This CDR3 spans 15 amino acids. V shed 1 base and J shed 0 bases, with 7 bases lying between them. The CDR3 is CASSLGLNSGNTIYF. CDR3 DNA: TGTGCCAGCAGCTTAGGACTGAACTCTGGAAACACCATATATTTT.

The rearrangement links TRBV7-2 to TRBJ2-5; D unresolved. Trimming pared 6 bases from V and 5 bases from J, leaving 10 bases between. The length of the CDR3 is 12 residues. CDR1 is SGHTA, CDR2 FQGNSA, per germline. The chain's CDR3 is CASSYDGETQYF. CDR3 coding DNA: TGTGCCAGCAGTTATGACGGTGAGACCCAGTACTTC.

This clonotype has a handful of counts. The chain carries TRBV12-3 or TRBV12-4 and TRBJ2-1, with no clear D. The CDR3 loop spans 13 amino acids. Trimming took 5 bases from V and 7 from J, leaving 12 bases between them. The CDR3 nucleotides are TGTGCCAGCAGTCTACGACTGGGGAATGAGCAGTTCTTC. Protein sequence: CASSLRLGNEQFF.

This clonotype was detected only a few times. The chain couples TRBV25-1 to TRBJ1-1, with no clear D. This CDR3 is 15 amino acids long. Deletions cut 5 bases from V and 1 base from J, with 14 bases between. Germline assignment: CDR1 MGHDK and CDR2 SYGVNS. The CDR3 DNA reads as TGTGCCAGCAGTCCTCGGGCCCGCGGGAACACTGAAGCTTTCTTT. It is translated as CASSPRARGNTEAFF.

The chain employs TRBV7-8 and TRBJ1-2; 11 nucleotides agree with TRBD1. V was clipped by 4 bases and J by 6 bases; unmatched bases: 10. This CDR3 has 16 residues. Germline CDR1 is SGHVS and CDR2 is FQNEAQ. The CDR3 nucleotides read TGTGCCAGCAGCTCCGGACAGGGGGCGATGTTGGATGGCTACACCTTC. Amino acids: CASSSGQGAMLDGYTF.

This clonotype was recorded at least ten times. This sequence joins TRBV6-6 and TRBJ2-5, with a possible D match to TRBD2 (6 bases). Germline assignment: CDR1 MNHNY and CDR2 SVGAGI (reference sequence). The CDR3 has 11 amino acids. V was clipped by 8 bases and J by 4 bases, with 8 bases between them. For the CDR3, the DNA is TGTGCCAGCGGAGGGGTAGAGACCCAGTACTTC. Translated, it gives CASGGVETQYF.

This rearrangement joins TRBV24-1 to TRBJ2-3; TRBD1 might be the D (6 bases). The V gene lost 10 bases and the J gene lost 5 bases, with 15 bases spanning the gap. The CDR3 extends over 13 amino acids. Germline V CDR1 and CDR2: KGHDR, SFDVKD. CDR3 protein: CATGWGQGDTQYF. The CDR3 bases are TGTGCCACGGGCTGGGGGCAGGGAGATACGCAGTATTTT.

The chain carries TRBV7-2 and TRBJ1-6, with D maybe TRBD1 (5 bases). Germline V gives CDR1 SGHTA, CDR2 FQGNSA. The CDR3 is 15 amino acids. V was shortened by 1 base and J by 9 bases, with 13 bases between the two germline ends. The CDR3 nucleotides read TGTGCCAGCAGCTTAGGGGTTTTGACAGCTTCACCCCTCCACTTT. This encodes CASSLGVLTASPLHF.